This T cell receptor (beta chain) was observed in a study of T cells after yellow fever vaccination. Study-wide points: Although most clonotypes did not, a small share appeared in both CD4 and CD8 compartments. Abundant bulk-population clonotypes could contaminate the FACS-sorted repertoires. Most clones from primary vaccination resurfaced after the booster (96% CD4, around 89% CD8).

V was pared by 2 bases and J by 4 bases, with 11 bases between. Per the germline V gene, CDR1 is SGHVS and CDR2 is FNYEAQ. CDR3 length: 14 residues. In regard to this clonotype: Its antigen is as yet unknown.

It was through 5'RACE template switching that TCR cDNA was made, with a universal primer site and UMIs added. Each CDR3 protein is one row after TCRdb ran MiXCR on the 5' RACE reads. The table lists about 350,000 distinct CDR3 sequences, about 7.8% of them singletons, with 17% in the top ten. The sequence was collected from a man in his late teens or twenties who received the YFV17D yellow fever vaccine. The chain recombines TRBV7-6 with TRBJ2-5; possible D gene TRBD1, 6 bases. This specimen consisted of PBMCs, obtained about 41 days after the first yellow fever vaccination. Written as DNA, the CDR3 is TGTGCCAGCAGCTTATATGCCAGGGGAGAGACCCAGTACTTC. Translating it yields CASSLYARGETQYF.